These 32 T cell receptor beta chains originate from one sample sequenced in a study of CD8+CD57+ T cells in acquired aplastic anemia. CDR3 and TCR beta VDJ profiling relied on genomic DNA as the template. One entry per CDR3 protein results from TCRdb running MiXCR on the reads. The data contain 260,000 or so distinct CDR3 sequences, about 44% of them singletons. Sequencing was done on patients that had shown CD8+CD57+ cell expansion by flow cytometry. What was sequenced was sorted CD4+, CD8+, or CD8+CD57+ T cells (not recorded which) from PBMCs. These receptors were taken from a human donor with aplastic anemia.

This clonotype was seen a few times. V is TRBV4-1 and J is TRBJ1-5; no reliable D call. The CDR3 sequence is 13 residues long. The V gene's germline CDR1 is MGHRA and CDR2 YSYEKL. Deletions cut 0 bases from V and 1 base from J, with 1 base between. CDR3 region: CASSQESNQPQHF. The CDR3 bases are TGCGCCAGCAGCCAAGAAAGCAATCAGCCCCAGCATTTT.

There are a few counts of this clonotype. The rearrangement uses TRBV2 and TRBJ2-3; 11 nucleotides match TRBD2. Germline V gene lookup returns CDR1 SNHLY and CDR2 FYNNEI. The CDR3 totals 14 residues. The trim removed 3 bases at V and 4 bases at J, leaving 0 bases unmatched. Written as DNA, the CDR3 is TGTGCCAGCAGTGATAGCGGGAGGGCAGATACGCAGTATTTT. This translates into CASSDSGRADTQYF.

The gene calls are TRBV12-3 or TRBV12-4 and TRBJ1-2; possibly TRBD1 for D (5 bases). Trimming removed 3 bases at V and 8 bases at J, with 10 bases between. The CDR3 has 12 amino acids. The CDR3 here is CASSLGGEGYTF. CDR3 sequence (DNA): TGTGCCAGCAGTTTGGGGGGGGAAGGCTACACCTTC.

The DNA of the CDR3 is TGCGCCAGCAGCCAAGAGGCCTCGGGCTTGGCCCACAGGGGCAATTCACCCCTCCACTTT. It codes for CASSQEASGLAHRGNSPLHF. The V and J genes are TRBV5-1 and TRBJ1-6, with TRBD1 matching 7 bases. This CDR3 comprises 20 residues. V lost 4 bases, J lost 7 bases, and 23 bases stayed unmatched. Germline-derived CDR1 and CDR2 are SGHRS and YFSETQ.

This chain joins TRBV19 and TRBJ1-3, with D tentatively TRBD1 (5 bases). Looked up from germline, CDR1 is LNHDA and CDR2 is SQIVND (reference sequence). The CDR3 length is 17 residues. Trimming stripped 3 bases from V and 0 bases from J, with 15 bases between. The CDR3 region is CASSITVGEYSGNTIYF. CDR3 DNA: TGTGCCAGTAGTATTACCGTGGGGGAGTACTCTGGAAACACCATATATTTT.

This clonotype has at least ten counts. The V gene is TRBV6-1, the J gene TRBJ1-5; the D is unclear. The CDR3 has 13 amino acids. CDR1 is MNHNS and CDR2 is SASEGT in the germline V gene. V was trimmed by 5 bases and J by 1 base, leaving 6 bases between them. CDR3 nucleotides: TGTGCCAGCAGTACGGACAGCAATCAGCCCCAGCATTTT. Translated: CASSTDSNQPQHF.

V and J are TRBV7-2 and TRBJ2-7; 8 bases are a match to TRBD2. CDR3 length: 15 residues. Germline loops: CDR1 SGHTA, CDR2 FQGNSA. V lost 5 bases and J lost 6; bases outside the gene matches: 12. CDR3 in amino acids: CASSQDNGRASEQYF. The CDR3 DNA sequence: TGTGCCAGCAGCCAAGATAACGGGAGGGCCAGCGAGCAGTACTTC.

This chain uses TRBV13 with TRBJ2-1, with 9 bases lining up with TRBD2. J was trimmed by 9 bases and V by 7 bases; bases with no gene match: 10. This CDR3 spans 14 amino acids. Germline CDR1 and CDR2: PRHDT and FYEKMQ (reference sequence). The CDR3 sequence is CASKGRGGRSEQFF. In nucleotides, the CDR3 is TGTGCCAGCAAGGGGCGGGGGGGCCGAAGTGAGCAGTTCTTC. The full variable domain, its missing parts supplied by reference TRBV13 and TRBJ2-1, is AAGVIQSPRHLIKEKRETATLKCYPIPRHDTVYWYQQGPGQDPQFLISFYEKMQSDKGSIPDRFSAQQFSDYHSELNMSSLELGDSALYFCASKGRGGRSEQFFGPGTRLTVL.

Ten or more counts support this clonotype. This rearrangement joins TRBV9 to TRBJ1-2; D not resolved. This CDR3 has 10 residues. The germline gives CDR1 SGDLS, CDR2 YYNGEE. The V gene lost 4 bases and the J gene lost 6 bases, with 4 bases spanning the gap. CDR3 residues: CASSRNGYTF. In nucleotides, the CDR3 is TGTGCCAGCAGCCGGAATGGCTACACCTTC. The full variable domain, rest sourced from reference TRBV9 and TRBJ1-2, is DSGVTQTPKHLITATGQRVTLRCSPRSGDLSVYWYQQSLDQGLQFLIQYYNGEERAKGNILERFSAQQFPDLHSELNLSSLELGDSALYFCASSRNGYTFGSGTRLTVV.

There are many counts of this clonotype. This chain joins TRBV6-1 and TRBJ1-1; possible D gene TRBD1, 6 bases. The length of the CDR3 is 16 residues. CDR1 and CDR2 (germline): MNHNS, SASEGT. Trimming took 5 bases from V and 1 from J, leaving 17 bases between them. The DNA of the CDR3 is TGTGCCAGCAGTCCCAGGGGCGCGCCACCGAACACTGAAGCTTTCTTT. This encodes CASSPRGAPPNTEAFF.

The chain uses TRBV4-3 and TRBJ2-6; TRBD1 agrees at 9 bases. The CDR3 extends over 16 amino acids. The ends lost 5 bases at V and 1 base at J; junction bases unmatched: 3. Germline V CDR1 and CDR2: LGHNA, YSLEER. The CDR3 sequence: CASSATGGSGANVLTF. CDR3 nucleotide sequence: TGCGCCAGCAGCGCGACAGGGGGATCTGGGGCCAACGTCCTGACTTTC.

For this clonotype: The CDR3 ends on some other residue instead of the conserved phenylalanine or tryptophan, so this is likely a read error. This chain uses TRBV20-1 with TRBJ2-7; D is possibly TRBD1 or TRBD2 (7 bases each). The CDR3 has 17 amino acids. The germline V gene has CDR1 DFQATT and CDR2 SNEGSKA (reference sequence). V was trimmed by 1 base and J by 6 bases, leaving 25 bases between them. CDR3 sequence: CSARGYDREGGSVEQYL. The CDR3 bases are TGCAGTGCTAGAGGTTACGACAGGGAGGGGGGCAGCGTCGAGCAGTACCTC.

With regard to this clonotype: A single base separates this from a much larger clone, so it may be a read error. The chain combines TRBV7-9 with TRBJ2-7; TRBD1 aligns across 9 bases. Germline CDR1 and CDR2: SEHNR and FQNEAQ (reference sequence). J was trimmed by 1 base and V by 5 bases; bases with no gene match: 6. CDR3 length equals 15 residues. CDR3 nucleotides: TGTGCCAGCAGCCCGAGACAGGGGGAATCCTACGAGCAGTACTTC. It specifies CASSPRQGESYEQYF.

This clonotype has a count of ten or more. J is TRBJ2-7 and V is TRBV6-6; 7 bases fit TRBD2. The CDR3 covers 13 residues. The germline CDR1 and CDR2 sequences are MNHNY and SVGAGI (reference sequence). After removal of 2 bases from V and 5 bases from J, the junction contained 3 bases not matched to a gene. CDR3 DNA: TGTGCCAGCAGTTACGGGAGGGGCGACGAGCAGTACTTC. Its protein product is CASSYGRGDEQYF.

The CDR3 coding sequence is TGTGCCAGCGGGGACAGGGTACCCTACGAGCAGTACTTC. It yields the protein CASGDRVPYEQYF. The J gene is TRBJ2-7, the V gene TRBV2, with 9 bases that match TRBD1. The CDR3 consists of 13 residues. Per germline, CDR1 SNHLY and CDR2 FYNNEI. J lost 2 bases, V lost 8 bases, and 4 bases had no gene match.

In regard to this clonotype: Sequence at one end of the junction differs from germline and may be a read error. The chain is built from TRBV9 and TRBJ1-3, with D uncertain. This CDR3 comprises 13 residues. From germline, CDR1 is SGDLS and CDR2 YYNGEE. CDR3 in amino acids: CASRVDRRNTIYF. CDR3 DNA sequence: TGTGCCAGCAGAGTAGACCGCCGCAACACCATATATTTT.

This clonotype showed up just once. V is TRBV7-9 and J is TRBJ2-7; no firm D call. The V gene lost 2 bases and the J gene lost 4 bases, with 9 bases spanning the gap. Germline V gene sequence: CDR1 SEHNR, CDR2 FQNEAQ (reference sequence). The CDR3 totals 13 residues. CDR3 region: CASSLTRYYEQYF. The DNA of the CDR3 is TGTGCCAGCAGCTTAACCCGGTATTACGAGCAGTACTTC.

This clonotype occurred many times. The chain recombines TRBV6-6 with TRBJ1-3; D unresolved. CDR3 length equals 14 residues. Germline V gene lookup returns CDR1 MNHNY and CDR2 SVGAGI (reference sequence). V was cut by 3 bases and J by 7 bases, with 13 bases left in between. CDR3 amino acids: CASSYTGNGNTIYF. CDR3 coding DNA: TGTGCCAGCAGTTATACTGGGAACGGTAACACCATATATTTT.

With regard to this clonotype: One end of the junction varies from germline; a read error may be responsible. The chain has TRBV13 and TRBJ1-1, with a possible D match to TRBD1 (6 bases). Germline V gives CDR1 PRHDT, CDR2 FYEKMQ (reference sequence). The CDR3 is 18 residues long. The CDR3 coding sequence is TGTGCCAGCACCTTAGAAAGGAGGGGGGGTACCCGAAGGGCTGAAGCTTTCTTT. As protein: CASTLERRGGTRRAEAFF.

This clonotype occurred many times. The chain combines TRBV20-1 with TRBJ1-1; D is perhaps TRBD1 (5 bases). There are 15 residues in the CDR3. V lost 0 bases, J lost 4 bases, and 15 bases lay in between. Germline lookup yields CDR1 DFQATT and CDR2 SNEGSKA (reference sequence). Here the CDR3 DNA reads TGCAGTGCTAGAGAAACCCCAGGGATAGGCACTGAAGCTTTCTTT. Its protein product is CSARETPGIGTEAFF.

The chain is built from TRBV7-9 and TRBJ2-3; D perhaps matches TRBD2 (6 bases). The V and J ends lost 5 bases and 0 bases respectively, with 12 bases between them. Germline V gene sequence: CDR1 SEHNR, CDR2 FQNEAQ (reference sequence). The CDR3 is 15 residues long. The DNA of the CDR3 is TGTGCCAGCAGCCGGAGGGGACTCAGCACAGATACGCAGTATTTT. It yields the protein CASSRRGLSTDTQYF.

V is TRBV29-1 and J is TRBJ1-5; D not resolved. Germline CDR1 reads SQVTM; CDR2 reads ANQGSEA. The CDR3 runs to 18 residues. The DNA of the CDR3 is TGCTCGTGGATTGTTTTTGGTGGTCCCGACGTAGGCAATCAGCCCCAGCATTTT. Translation gives CSWIVFGGPDVGNQPQHF.

V gene TRBV7-6 combines with J gene TRBJ2-5, with 8 nucleotides matching TRBD2. CDR1 is SGHVS, CDR2 FNYEAQ, per germline. The CDR3 has 15 residues. J was trimmed by 5 bases and V by 5 bases; bases with no gene match: 10. CDR3 region: CASSLGTRLAETQYF. CDR3 sequence (DNA): TGTGCCAGCAGCCTCGGGACTAGACTTGCGGAGACCCAGTACTTC.

This chain joins TRBV24-1 and TRBJ2-7, with TRBD1 matching 7 bases. The CDR3 is made up of 11 amino acids. CDR1 is KGHDR and CDR2 is SFDVKD in the germline V gene. Here the CDR3 reads CAPGQTYEQYF. DNA of the CDR3: TGTGCGCCGGGACAGACCTACGAGCAGTACTTC.

This chain joins TRBV29-1 and TRBJ1-2; D may be TRBD1 (5 bases). Trimming pared 7 bases from V and 2 bases from J, leaving 17 bases between. Germline CDR1 and CDR2: SQVTM and ANQGSEA. The CDR3 is 14 residues long. CDR3 in DNA: TGCAGCGCGCACATTTTCGGGGGAAACTATGGCTACACCTTC. Encoded protein: CSAHIFGGNYGYTF.

The CDR3 here is CASSLDSGRNGYTF. CDR3 DNA sequence: TGTGCCAGCAGCTTAGATAGCGGGAGGAATGGCTACACCTTC. The gene calls are TRBV5-4 and TRBJ1-2; D gene unclear. The V gene lost 2 bases and the J gene lost 6 bases, with 14 bases spanning the gap. CDR3 length: 14 residues. Germline CDR1 and CDR2: SGHNT and YYREEE (reference sequence). Looking up the rest from reference TRBV5-4 and TRBJ1-2 gives the full variable domain: ETGVTQSPTHLIKTRGQQVTLRCSSQSGHNTVSWYQQALGQGPQFIFQYYREEENGRGNFPPRFSGLQFPNYSSELNVNALELDDSALYLCASSLDSGRNGYTFGSGTRLTVV.

The chain is built from TRBV6-5 and TRBJ2-5; 10 nucleotides match TRBD2. The CDR3 sequence is 15 residues long. CDR1 is MNHEY, CDR2 SVGAGI, per germline. Trimming at V came to 8 bases and at J to 1 base, leaving 7 bases not matched to a gene. In DNA form, the CDR3 reads TGTGCCAGCCGCGGTAGCGGGGGGCCCCAAGAGACCCAGTACTTC. Protein product: CASRGSGGPQETQYF.

This clonotype was found many times. A read error may account for a junction end that differs from germline. The J gene is TRBJ2-7, the V gene TRBV7-2; possibly TRBD1 for D (6 bases). CDR1 is SGHTA, CDR2 FQGNSA, per germline. The CDR3 sequence is 11 residues long. The CDR3 spells CASSLGQALCF. CDR3 coding DNA: TGTGCCAGCAGCTTAGGACAGGCTTTGTGTTTC. The full variable domain, completed using reference TRBV7-2 and TRBJ2-7, is GAGVSQSPSNKVTEKGKDVELRCDPISGHTALYWYRQSLGQGLEFLIYFQGNSAPDKSGLPSDRFSAERTGGSVSTLTIQRTQQEDSAVYLCASSLGQALCFGPGTRLTVT.

This clonotype was found a few times. The rearrangement links TRBV12-3 or TRBV12-4 to TRBJ2-1; 7 positions match TRBD2. The CDR3 runs to 16 residues. V was pared by 2 bases and J by 7 bases, with 11 bases of the junction left unmatched. The CDR3 DNA reads TGTGCCAGCAGTTTACTTGGGGGGGGTGGACTAAATGAGCAGTTCTTC. Translated: CASSLLGGGGLNEQFF.

To note about this clonotype: A much bigger clone sits one base away, suggesting this may be a read error. The chain recombines TRBV6-6 with TRBJ1-4; D call uncertain. Trimming removed 6 bases at V and 0 bases at J, with 8 bases between. CDR1 and CDR2 (germline): MNHNY, SVGAGI (reference sequence). The CDR3 is made up of 14 amino acids. In nucleotides, the CDR3 is TGTGCCAGCAGCCCCGCGTCAACTAATGAAAAACTGTTTTTT. Translated, it gives CASSPASTNEKLFF.

The genes are TRBV6-2 or TRBV6-3 and TRBJ1-2; D unclear. Germline CDR1 is MNHEY and CDR2 is SVGEGT. This CDR3 is 13 amino acids long. Trimming left V 5 bases short and J 4 bases short, with 11 bases between. The CDR3, as DNA: TGTGCCAGCAGTACCAAGACACTCTATGGCTACACCTTC. Translated: CASSTKTLYGYTF.

The CDR3 region is CSARDPGLSYEQYF. The CDR3 DNA is TGCAGTGCTAGAGACCCGGGCCTCTCCTACGAGCAGTACTTC. V is TRBV20-1 and J is TRBJ2-7; D gene ambiguous. Trimming pared 0 bases from V and 0 bases from J, leaving 9 bases between. The germline gives CDR1 DFQATT, CDR2 SNEGSKA (reference sequence). This CDR3 spans 14 amino acids.